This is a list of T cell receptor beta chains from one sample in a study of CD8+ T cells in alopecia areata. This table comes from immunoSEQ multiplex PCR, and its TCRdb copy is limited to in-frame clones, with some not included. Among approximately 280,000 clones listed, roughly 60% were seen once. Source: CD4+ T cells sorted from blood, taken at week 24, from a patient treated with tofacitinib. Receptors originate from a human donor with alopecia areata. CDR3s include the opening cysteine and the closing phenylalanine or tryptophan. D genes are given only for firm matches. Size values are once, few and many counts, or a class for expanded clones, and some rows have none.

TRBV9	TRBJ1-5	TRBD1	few	TGTGCCAGCAGCGAGGGACAGGGGGTTTGGCCCCAGCATTTT	CASSEGQGVWPQHF
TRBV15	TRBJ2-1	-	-	TGTGCCACCAGCAGACTGAATGAGCAGTTCTTC	CATSRLNEQFF
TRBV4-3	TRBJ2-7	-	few	TGCGCCAGCAGCCAAGAAGCCCTAGCCTACGAGCAGTACTTC	CASSQEALAYEQYF
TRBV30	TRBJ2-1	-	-	TGTGCCTGGAGTGGTTTTTTTGGGGGGCGCTCCTACAATGAGCAGTTCTTC	CAWSGFFGGRSYNEQFF
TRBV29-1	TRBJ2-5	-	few	TGCAGCGTTGTTGTCAGCTTAGGGACCCAGTACTTC	CSVVVSLGTQYF
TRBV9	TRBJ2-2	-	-	TGTGCCAGCAGCGCCCGTAAGGGGGCCGGGGAGCTGTTTTTT	CASSARKGAGELFF
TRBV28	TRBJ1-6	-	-	TGTGCCAGCAGTTTATTTTACAGGGACTTTAATAATTCACCCCTCCACTTT	CASSLFYRDFNNSPLHF
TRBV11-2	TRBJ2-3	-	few	TGTGCCAGCATCCCGGGGGACTGGGGATGGAATACGCAGTATTTT	CASIPGDWGWNTQYF
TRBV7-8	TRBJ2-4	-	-	TGTGCCAGCACCCACGACTCGGTCGACATTCAGTACTTC	CASTHDSVDIQYF
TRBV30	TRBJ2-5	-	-	TGTGCCTGGAGCGGTACGTTTGTCCCATCAGAGACCCAGTACTTC	CAWSGTFVPSETQYF
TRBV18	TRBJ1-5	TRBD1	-	TGTGCCAGCTCACCCGCGGGACAGAACAATCAGCCCCAGCATTTT	CASSPAGQNNQPQHF
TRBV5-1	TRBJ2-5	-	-	TGCGCCAGCAGCTTGGGCCAGGCGGGAGAGACCCAGTACTTC	CASSLGQAGETQYF
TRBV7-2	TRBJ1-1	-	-	TGTGCCAGCATGGGGTATCTCGGGGTGGGCGCTTTCTTT	CASMGYLGVGAFF
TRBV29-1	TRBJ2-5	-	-	TGCAGCCATCCTAGGACCCAAGAGACCCAGTACTTC	CSHPRTQETQYF
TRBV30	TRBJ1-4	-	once	TGTGCCTTTGCCAGTAATGAAAAACTGTTTTTT	CAFASNEKLFF
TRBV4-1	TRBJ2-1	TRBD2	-	TGCGCCAGCAGCCCTCTAAAGCGGGGGGAACTCCAGCCCCGGGGGTACAATGAGCAGTTCTTC	CASSPLKRGELQPRGYNEQFF
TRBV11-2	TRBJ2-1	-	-	TGTGCCAGCAGTCCCAGCCGGGGTCCCAATGAGCAGTTCTTC	CASSPSRGPNEQFF
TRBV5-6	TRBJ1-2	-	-	TGTGCCAGCAGCCTGAGGCAGGGGAGGAACTATGGCTACACCTTC	CASSLRQGRNYGYTF
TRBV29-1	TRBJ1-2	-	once	TGCAGCGTCGAGGGTCCTGGCAGCCGTGCTAACTATGGCTACACCTTC	CSVEGPGSRANYGYTF
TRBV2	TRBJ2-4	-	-	TGTGCCAGCAGTGACATCAAAGGAAACATTCAGTACTTC	CASSDIKGNIQYF
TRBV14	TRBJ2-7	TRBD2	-	TGTGCCAGCAGCCAAGGAATTCTGCGGGGGGGCTCCTACGAGCAGTACTTC	CASSQGILRGGSYEQYF
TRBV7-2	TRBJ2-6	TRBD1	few	TGTGCCAGCAGCTTGACAGGGGGAGGGGCCAACGTCCTGACTTTC	CASSLTGGGANVLTF
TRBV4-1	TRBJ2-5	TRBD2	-	TGCGCCAGCAGCCTGGGGGGGGAAGAGACCCAGTACTTC	CASSLGGEETQYF
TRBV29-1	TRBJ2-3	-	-	TGCAGCGCCACTCCGGGCCTACACACAGATACGCAGTATTTT	CSATPGLHTDTQYF
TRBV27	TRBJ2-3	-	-	TGTGCCAGCAGTTTATCTTTCACGGGTGGGATGTCTAGCACAGATACGCAGTATTTT	CASSLSFTGGMSSTDTQYF
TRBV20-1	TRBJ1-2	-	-	TGCAGTGCTAGAGATCTTGGGGGCTACACCTTC	CSARDLGGYTF
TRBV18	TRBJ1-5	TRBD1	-	TGTGCCAGCTCATCTTCTACAGGGGTAAGAAATCAGCCCCAGCATTTT	CASSSSTGVRNQPQHF
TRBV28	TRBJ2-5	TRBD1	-	TGTGCCAGCGAGGGACAGCCCCAAGAGACCCAGTACTTC	CASEGQPQETQYF
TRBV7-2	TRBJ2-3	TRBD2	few	TGTGCCAGCAGTTTGACTAGCGGGGGGGCAAGAAAACGGGATACGCAGTATTTT	CASSLTSGGARKRDTQYF
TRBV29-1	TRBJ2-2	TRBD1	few	TGCAGCGTTGAAGAGGGCGGGACAGGGGGCAACACCGGGGAGCTGTTTTTT	CSVEEGGTGGNTGELFF
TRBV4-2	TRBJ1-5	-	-	TGTGCCAGCAGCCAAGGCTCGGAACATCAGCCCCAGCATTTT	CASSQGSEHQPQHF
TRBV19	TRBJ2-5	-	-	TGTGCCAGTGCGGTTCGAGAGACCCAGTACTTC	CASAVRETQYF
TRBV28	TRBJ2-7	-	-	TGTGCCAGCAGAGTCCAGGGGATGGGGGTATACGAGCAGTACTTC	CASRVQGMGVYEQYF
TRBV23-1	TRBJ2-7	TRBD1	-	TGCGCCAGCAGTCGGGGCAGGGGGCGCAACTTC	CASSRGRGRNF
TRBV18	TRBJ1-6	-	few	TGTGCCAGCTCACCACTCCCGCGGGGGGAGTTTTCACCCCTCCACTTT	CASSPLPRGEFSPLHF
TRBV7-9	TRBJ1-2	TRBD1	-	TGTGCCAGCAGCGGGGGACAGGGAGATGGCTACACCTTC	CASSGGQGDGYTF
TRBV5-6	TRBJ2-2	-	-	TGTGCCAGCAGCATTTCACCATGGAGGGGCACCGGGGAGCTGTTTTTT	CASSISPWRGTGELFF
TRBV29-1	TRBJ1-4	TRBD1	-	TGCACCGCAACCGGGACAGGGGGCGAAAAACTGTTTTTT	CTATGTGGEKLFF
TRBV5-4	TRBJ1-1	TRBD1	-	TGTGCCAGCAGCCAGGAACCGGGACAGGTGAACACTGAAGCTTTCTTT	CASSQEPGQVNTEAFF
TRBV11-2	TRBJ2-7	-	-	TGTGCCAGCAGCTTAGTACAGGGATCCTACGAGCAGTACTTC	CASSLVQGSYEQYF
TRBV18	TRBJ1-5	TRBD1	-	TGTGCCAGCTCACCACTTTCGACAGGGGTCAATCAGCCCCAGCATTTT	CASSPLSTGVNQPQHF